This T cell receptor (beta chain) was documented in a study of CD8 T cells in ankylosing spondylitis. The study, taken as a whole, reports: Clones tied to disease were said to be significantly enriched in matched ankylosing spondylitis synovial fluid.

V shed 5 bases, J shed 4 bases, and the junction held 12 bases outside the gene matches. Germline V gives CDR1 SGHRS, CDR2 YFSETQ. This CDR3 spans 15 amino acids. As to this clonotype: Its antigen remains unknown.

One entry per CDR3 protein, called by TCRdb with MiXCR from the 5' RACE reads. The data contain 130,000 or so distinct CDR3 sequences, over 6.5% of them singletons. The source material was blood, either unsorted or a sorted T cell fraction (not recorded which). The sequence came from a male donor with ankylosing spondylitis or in good health (not recorded which). The J gene is TRBJ2-7, the V gene TRBV5-1, with 7 bases matching TRBD2. The CDR3 region is CASRQRGGSVYEQYF. Written as DNA, the CDR3 is TGCGCCAGCAGACAACGTGGCGGGAGCGTGTACGAGCAGTACTTC. The full variable domain, completed using reference TRBV5-1 and TRBJ2-7, is KAGVTQTPRYLIKTRGQQVTLSCSPISGHRSVSWYQQTPGQGLQFLFEYFSETQRNKGNFPGRFSGRQFSNSRSEMNVSTLELGDSALYLCASRQRGGSVYEQYFGPGTRLTVT.